This paragraph reports one TCR beta chain. Its target is unknown. This entry is derived from a study of siplizumab effects on memory and regulatory T cells. Study-level points and caveats: With siplizumab, cumulative frequency of CD4+ memory-derived alloreactive sequences dropped significantly. Neither a naive nor a memory phenotype was assignable to roughly 75-97% of proliferating CD4+ or CD8+ clones.

Unstimulated naive, memory, effector memory and TEMRA subsets were subjected to sequencing in three donor pairs. Sequencing of each sample assayed around 9.9 x 10^4 TCR templates. Some clones are missing from TCRdb's copy, which holds only in-frame ones; the method was immunoSEQ multiplex PCR. Of around 6,500 clones in the sample, 60% to 70% were seen once. Germline V gene lookup returns CDR1 LGHNT and CDR2 FRNRAP. CDR3 length: 13 amino acids. V lost 3 bases and J 5 bases, leaving 10 bases between the germline ends. This receptor was identified in a human donor in good health. The chain recombines TRBV12-5 with TRBJ2-5, with TRBD1 as a possible D gene (6 bases). What was sequenced was effector memory CD8+ T cells sorted from blood. The subset here: unstimulated CD8+ effector memory T cells. CDR3 sequence reads: CASGFGGRETQYF. In nucleotides, the CDR3 is TGTGCTAGTGGTTTTGGGGGCCGGGAGACCCAGTACTTC.